These 12 T cell receptor beta chains were sequenced from one sample in a study of control samples from healthy donors and cancer patients. Using immunoSEQ multiplex PCR, the repertoire was profiled, and TCRdb retains in-frame clones only, with some absent. In the table there are some 140,000 clones, 70% to 90% of which are singletons. Sequenced sample: blood. These receptors all come from a woman in her twenties or thirties in good health.

This clone showed up just once. The chain combines TRBV13 with TRBJ1-2, with unresolved D. The CDR3 contains 17 residues. The V end was cut by 0 bases, the J end by 1 base, with 15 bases between. Germline CDR1 PRHDT, CDR2 FYEKMQ (reference sequence). The CDR3, as DNA: TGTGCCAGCAGCTTAGGGGCCAGGACGGCTAATAACTATGGCTACACCTTC. It yields the protein CASSLGARTANNYGYTF.

The rearrangement uses TRBV6-5 and TRBJ1-1, with a tentative D call TRBD1 (6 bases). The CDR3 covers 13 residues. Germline values: CDR1 MNHEY, CDR2 SVGAGI. The germline V and J ends were trimmed by 7 bases and 5 bases, with 14 bases remaining between them. CDR3 sequence: CASTPGQWTEAFF. The CDR3 DNA reads as TGTGCCAGCACCCCTGGACAGTGGACTGAAGCTTTCTTT.

This chain links TRBV18 with TRBJ1-1; no clear D gene. The germline gives CDR1 KGHSH, CDR2 LQKENI. The V end was cut by 2 bases, the J end by 1 base, with 11 bases between. This CDR3 contains 15 residues. DNA of the CDR3: TGTGCCAGCTCACCAGGGAGGATCCCGAACACTGAAGCTTTCTTT. This encodes CASSPGRIPNTEAFF.

This chain uses TRBV5-5 with TRBJ1-2; 9 nucleotides match TRBD1. CDR1 and CDR2 from the germline V gene are SGHKS and YYEKEE (reference sequence). Trimming at V came to 0 bases and at J to 4 bases, leaving 7 bases not matched to a gene. This CDR3 contains 16 residues. In DNA form, the CDR3 reads TGTGCCAGCAGCTTGGGAACAGGGGGCAGTGGCTATGGCTACACCTTC. Encoded protein: CASSLGTGGSGYGYTF. The entire variable domain, with the rest obtained from reference TRBV5-5 and TRBJ1-2, is as follows: DAGVTQSPTHLIKTRGQQVTLRCSPISGHKSVSWYQQVLGQGPQFIFQYYEKEERGRGNFPDRFSARQFPNYSSELNVNALLLGDSALYLCASSLGTGGSGYGYTFGSGTRLTVV.

The chain employs TRBV18 and TRBJ2-2; weak D call: TRBD2 (6 bases). The CDR3 has 13 residues. V dropped 5 bases and J dropped 7 bases, with 11 bases sitting between them. In germline, CDR1 is KGHSH, CDR2 LQKENI. CDR3 sequence (DNA): TGTGCCAGCTCAAGACTAGTCGACGGGGAGCTGTTTTTT. This gives the protein CASSRLVDGELFF.

The rearrangement uses TRBV5-1 and TRBJ1-1, with D perhaps matching TRBD1 (5 bases). Deletions cut 4 bases from V and 0 bases from J, with 13 bases between. CDR1 SGHRS and CDR2 YFSETQ come from the germline V gene. The CDR3 runs to 15 residues. CDR3 loop: CASSGLGGMNTEAFF. The CDR3 nucleotides read TGCGCCAGCAGCGGGTTGGGGGGTATGAACACTGAAGCTTTCTTT.

About this clone: One junction end disagrees with the germline gene, perhaps due to a read error. The rearrangement links TRBV27 to TRBJ1-2; possible D gene TRBD1, 5 bases. Germline loops: CDR1 MNHEY, CDR2 SMNVEV (reference sequence). The CDR3 has 15 residues. DNA for the CDR3: TGTGCCAGCAGCAGTTGGGGGGGATCTAAATATGGCTACACCTTC. The encoded protein is CASSSWGGSKYGYTF.

This clone was detected only once. The rearrangement joins TRBV5-5 to TRBJ2-7; 8 nucleotides match TRBD1. Germline V CDR1 and CDR2: SGHKS, YYEKEE (reference sequence). V dropped 3 bases and J dropped 3; count of bases not matched to a gene: 2. The CDR3 is made up of 13 amino acids. CDR3 coding DNA: TGTGCCAGCAGCTCAACAGGGGGCTACGAGCAGTACTTC. Translation gives CASSSTGGYEQYF.

This clone has just a few counts. The V gene is TRBV7-2, the J gene TRBJ2-7; no definite D call. Germline V CDR1 and CDR2: SGHTA, FQGNSA. The CDR3 length is 13 residues. V gave up 5 bases and J gave up 2 bases, with 10 bases separating them. This CDR3 reads CASSRSGPYEQYF. In DNA, the CDR3 is TGTGCCAGCAGCAGATCTGGGCCCTACGAGCAGTACTTC.

The chain combines TRBV6-1 with TRBJ1-4, with D unresolved. This CDR3 is 14 amino acids long. The V gene's germline CDR1 is MNHNS and CDR2 SASEGT. V was clipped by 3 bases and J by 0 bases, with 5 bases between them. The CDR3 DNA is TGTGCCAGCAGTGATTACACAACTAATGAAAAACTGTTTTTT. It yields the protein CASSDYTTNEKLFF.

This clone was detected once. V usage is TRBV19 and J usage is TRBJ1-5; the D is unclear. The germline V gene encodes CDR1 LNHDA and CDR2 SQIVND (reference sequence). Between the trimmed V and J ends, which lost 4 bases and 4 bases, there was a span of 11 bases. This CDR3 region has 14 residues. CDR3: CASSTNWRNQPQHF. The CDR3 region has the DNA TGTGCCAGTAGTACCAACTGGCGTAATCAGCCCCAGCATTTT.

The chain is built from TRBV29-1 and TRBJ2-5; no reliable D call. This CDR3 comprises 13 residues. Germline lookup yields CDR1 SQVTM and CDR2 ANQGSEA. Trimming took 2 bases from V and 5 from J, leaving 12 bases between them. This chain's CDR3 is CSVEFGLRETQYF. CDR3 nucleotides: TGCAGCGTTGAATTTGGGTTGCGGGAGACCCAGTACTTC.